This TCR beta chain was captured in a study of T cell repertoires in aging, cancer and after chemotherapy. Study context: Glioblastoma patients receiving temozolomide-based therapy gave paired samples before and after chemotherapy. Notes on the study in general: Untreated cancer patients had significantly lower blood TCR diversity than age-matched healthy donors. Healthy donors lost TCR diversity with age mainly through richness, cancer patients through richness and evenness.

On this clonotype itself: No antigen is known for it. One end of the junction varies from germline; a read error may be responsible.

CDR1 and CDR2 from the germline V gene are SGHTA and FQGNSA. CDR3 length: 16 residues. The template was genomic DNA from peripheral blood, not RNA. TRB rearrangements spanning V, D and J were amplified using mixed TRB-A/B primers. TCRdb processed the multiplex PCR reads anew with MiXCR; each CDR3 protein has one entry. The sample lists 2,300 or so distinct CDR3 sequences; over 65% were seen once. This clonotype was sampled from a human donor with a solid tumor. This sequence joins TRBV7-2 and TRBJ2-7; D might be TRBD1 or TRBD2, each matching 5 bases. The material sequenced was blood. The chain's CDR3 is CAISLDGAGTSYEQYF. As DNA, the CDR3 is TGTGCCATCAGCTTAGATGGGGCGGGTACTTCCTACGAGCAGTACTTC.